The source of this TCR beta chain is a study of CD8 T cells in ankylosing spondylitis. Study outcomes and limitations: A motif in TCR beta, a set of fewer than ten highly homologous variants, appeared characteristic of ankylosing spondylitis blood.

For TCR beta, libraries came from quantitative 5'-RACE with molecular barcodes. From the 5' RACE reads, TCRdb called clonotypes with MiXCR, one entry per CDR3 protein. The data show under 950,000 distinct CDR3 sequences, around 17% seen once. V was trimmed by 4 bases and J by 2 bases, leaving 8 bases between them. The CDR3 runs to 12 residues. Germline values: CDR1 GTSNPN, CDR2 SVGIG (reference sequence). With respect to this clonotype: Its antigen is not identified.

V is TRBV30 and J is TRBJ1-1, with D perhaps TRBD1 (5 bases). This TCR was sampled from a male donor with ankylosing spondylitis. The specimen sequenced was blood, either unsorted or a sorted T cell fraction (not recorded which). CDR3 sequence: CAWTDTNTEAFF. As DNA, the CDR3 is TGTGCCTGGACGGACACAAACACTGAAGCTTTCTTT.